The sequence of this T cell receptor beta chain was determined in a study of response to subunit inactivated influenza vaccine. Whole-study findings and limits: T cells newly recruited by each seasonal influenza vaccination are few, the authors suggested.

Comments on this clonotype: Its antigen is unknown.

TCRdb recomputed calls from the RT-PCR reads with MiXCR, one row per CDR3 protein. The data contain 560,000 or so distinct CDR3 sequences, 6.5% to 8% of them singletons. Trimming left V 3 bases short and J 0 bases short, with 15 bases between. Germline CDR1 reads KGHSH; CDR2 reads LQKENI. The CDR3 extends over 17 amino acids. This TCR was recovered from a man in his fifties or sixties who received an inactivated influenza vaccine. Sequenced material: PBMCs from blood, taken about 24 months after vaccination. The chain is built from TRBV18 and TRBJ2-1, with a weak D call TRBD2 (6 bases). CDR3: CASSPGWEASSYNEQFF. CDR3 nucleotides: TGTGCCAGCTCACCCGGATGGGAGGCTAGCTCCTACAATGAGCAGTTCTTC.